Below, one T cell receptor beta chain is given with its context. The antigen is not known. The data were taken from a study of T cell responses to AZD1222 COVID-19 vaccine. The repertoire was sequenced with immunoSEQ multiplex PCR; TCRdb's copy has only in-frame clones and lacks some. The table has more than 70,000 clones, approximately 88% seen once. Study-wide results and limits: Spike-spanning, vaccine-associated CD4 TCRs were dominant at 160-218 and 743-854. Nearly half of spike-specific TCRs reportedly target variant regions that are unmutated in the B.1.351 and B.1.1.7 variants. Researchers took repertoire samples only after the peak T cell response had come.

V lost 4 bases and J 4 bases, leaving 13 bases between the germline ends. There are 15 residues in the CDR3. Germline lookup yields CDR1 MDHEN and CDR2 SYDVKM. This TCR derives from an adult in good health. Sequencing was performed on peripheral blood, taken on day 0 of MenACWY control vaccination. The rearrangement links TRBV28 to TRBJ1-4; D is ambiguous. The CDR3 nucleotides are TGTGCCAGCAGTTCGTACTTAACCGGTAATGAAAAACTGTTTTTT. Protein product: CASSSYLTGNEKLFF. Full variable domain (outside the CDR3, taken from reference TRBV28 and TRBJ1-4): DVKVTQSSRYLVKRTGEKVFLECVQDMDHENMFWYRQDPGLGLRLIYFSYDVKMKEKGDIPEGYSVSREKKERFSLILESASTNQTSMYLCASSSYLTGNEKLFFGSGTQLSVL.